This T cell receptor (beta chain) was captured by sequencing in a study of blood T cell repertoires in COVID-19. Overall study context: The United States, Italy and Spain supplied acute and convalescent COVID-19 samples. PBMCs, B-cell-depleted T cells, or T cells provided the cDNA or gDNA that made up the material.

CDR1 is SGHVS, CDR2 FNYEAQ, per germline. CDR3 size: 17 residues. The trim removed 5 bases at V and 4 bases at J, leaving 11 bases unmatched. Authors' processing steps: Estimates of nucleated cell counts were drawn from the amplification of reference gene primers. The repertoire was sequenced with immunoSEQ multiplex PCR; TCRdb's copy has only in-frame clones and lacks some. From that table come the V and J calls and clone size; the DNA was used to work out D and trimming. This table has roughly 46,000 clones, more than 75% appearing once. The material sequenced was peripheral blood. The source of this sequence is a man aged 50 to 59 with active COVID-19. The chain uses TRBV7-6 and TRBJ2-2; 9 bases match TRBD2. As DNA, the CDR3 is TGTGCCAGCAGCGCACTTGTAGCGGGGGTACTCACCGGGGAGCTGTTTTTT. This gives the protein CASSALVAGVLTGELFF.